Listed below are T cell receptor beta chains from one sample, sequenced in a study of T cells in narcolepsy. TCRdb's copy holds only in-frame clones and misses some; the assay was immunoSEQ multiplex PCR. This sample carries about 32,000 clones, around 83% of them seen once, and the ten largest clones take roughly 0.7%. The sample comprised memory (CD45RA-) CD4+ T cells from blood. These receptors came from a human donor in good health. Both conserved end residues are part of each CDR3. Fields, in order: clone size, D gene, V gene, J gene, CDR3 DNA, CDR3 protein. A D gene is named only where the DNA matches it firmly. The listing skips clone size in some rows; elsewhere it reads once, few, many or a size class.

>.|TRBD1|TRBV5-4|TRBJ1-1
TGTGCCAGCAGCTTACAGGGGGTGAACACTGAAGCTTTCTTT
CASSLQGVNTEAFF
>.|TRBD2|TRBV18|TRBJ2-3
TGTGCCAGCTCACCACCGTTTCCGGGACTAGCGGGTATCACAGATACGCAGTATTTT
CASSPPFPGLAGITDTQYF
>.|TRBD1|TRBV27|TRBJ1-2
TGTGCCAGCAGTTTATCTCCGTACCCGACAGGGGAGAGGGGCTACACCTTC
CASSLSPYPTGERGYTF
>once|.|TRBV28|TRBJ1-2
TGTGCCAGCAGTTCTCAGGGCTATGGCTACACCTTC
CASSSQGYGYTF
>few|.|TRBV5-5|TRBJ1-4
TGTGCCAGCTCCCACAGGGCGCTCCTTGGTGAAAAACTGTTTTTT
CASSHRALLGEKLFF
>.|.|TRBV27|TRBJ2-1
TGTGCCAGCAGTTTACTGGGAGCAGATGAGAATGAGCAGTTCTTC
CASSLLGADENEQFF
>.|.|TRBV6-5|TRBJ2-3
TGTGCCAGCAGTTACTCACGGGGGGCGAGCACAGATACGCAGTATTTT
CASSYSRGASTDTQYF
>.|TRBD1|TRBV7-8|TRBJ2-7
TGTGCCAGCAACAACCGCCGGGACAGCTCCTACGAGCAGTACTTC
CASNNRRDSSYEQYF
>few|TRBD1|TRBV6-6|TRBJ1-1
TGTGCCAGCAGTACAGGGGTGAACACTGAAGCTTTCTTT
CASSTGVNTEAFF
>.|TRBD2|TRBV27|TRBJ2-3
TGTGCCAGCAGTGCTCTCGAGCGGGGGCCGCGCTTAACAGATACGCAGTATTTT
CASSALERGPRLTDTQYF
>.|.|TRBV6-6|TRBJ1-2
TGTGCCAGCAGTGACCAGGGGAGGAACTATGGCTACACCTTC
CASSDQGRNYGYTF
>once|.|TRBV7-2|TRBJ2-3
TGTGCCAGCAGCTTAGACCCCCCTACAGATACGCAGTATTTT
CASSLDPPTDTQYF
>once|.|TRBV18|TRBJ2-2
TGTGCCAGCTCACCACCGGGAAAGAACACCGGGGAGCTGTTTTTT
CASSPPGKNTGELFF
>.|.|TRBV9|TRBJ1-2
TGTGCCAGCAGCGTGGGCCGAGGTTATGGCTACACCTTC
CASSVGRGYGYTF
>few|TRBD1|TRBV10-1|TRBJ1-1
TGCGCCAGCAGGGAGACAGGGGTTGAAGAAAACACTGAAGCTTTCTTT
CASRETGVEENTEAFF
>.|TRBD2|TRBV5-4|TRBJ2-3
TGTGCCAGCAGCCCACAAATTAGCGGGAGAAACACAGATACGCAGTATTTT
CASSPQISGRNTDTQYF
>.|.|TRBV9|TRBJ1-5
TGTGCCAGCAGCGTAGAGATGGGTGAGCCCCAGCATTTT
CASSVEMGEPQHF
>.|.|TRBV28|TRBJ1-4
TGTGCCAGCAGTTTAATGAGAGAAAAACTGTTTTTT
CASSLMREKLFF
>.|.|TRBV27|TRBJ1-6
TGTGCCAGCTCTACAGGGATTAGTCGGAGTTCACCCCTCCACTTT
CASSTGISRSSPLHF
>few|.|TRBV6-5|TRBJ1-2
TGTGCCAGCAGCCTCAGGGGAAACTATGGCTACACCTTC
CASSLRGNYGYTF
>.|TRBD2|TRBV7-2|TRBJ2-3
TGTGCCAGCAGCTTAGCATCGGGGGGAACAGATACGCAGTATTTT
CASSLASGGTDTQYF
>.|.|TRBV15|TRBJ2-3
TGTGCCACCAGCAGAGACGGGGCTAGCACAGATACGCAGTATTTT
CATSRDGASTDTQYF
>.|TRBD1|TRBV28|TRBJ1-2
TGTGCCAGCAGCCTGGACAGGGTAGATGGCTACACCTTC
CASSLDRVDGYTF
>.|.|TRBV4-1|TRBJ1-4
TGCGCCAGCAGCCGCCTGTCGGGGGGAAATGAAAAACTGTTTTTT
CASSRLSGGNEKLFF
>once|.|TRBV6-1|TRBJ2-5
TGTGCCAGCAGACGCACGGGGGAGACCCAGTACTTC
CASRRTGETQYF
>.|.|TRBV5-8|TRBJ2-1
TGTGCCAGCAGCTTGGCCCGCAGGGCGACTGAGCAGTTCTTC
CASSLARRATEQFF
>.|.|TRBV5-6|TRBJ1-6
TGTGCCAGCAGCACGCGGACCCATAATTCACCCCTCCACTTT
CASSTRTHNSPLHF
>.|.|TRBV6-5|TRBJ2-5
TGTGCCAGCAGTTATTCTTTTGGGTCGGAGACCCAGTACTTC
CASSYSFGSETQYF
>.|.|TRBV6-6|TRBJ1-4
TGTGCCAGCAGTTCCTCCGCCTCGGGGGTAAAACTGTTTTTT
CASSSSASGVKLFF
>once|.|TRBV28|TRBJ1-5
TGTGCCAGCCATAGCTCCGCGGGCAATCAGCCCCAGCATTTT
CASHSSAGNQPQHF
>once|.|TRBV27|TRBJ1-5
TGTGCCAGCAGTTTATCAGGGGTTCAGCCCCAGCATTTT
CASSLSGVQPQHF
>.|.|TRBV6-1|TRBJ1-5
TGTGCCAGCAGTGAACTACGATCTAGGCCCCAGCATTTT
CASSELRSRPQHF
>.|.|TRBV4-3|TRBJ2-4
TGCGCCAGCAGCCAAATCCTAGACCTAGCCAAAAACATTCAGTACTTC
CASSQILDLAKNIQYF
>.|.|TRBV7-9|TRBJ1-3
TGTGCCAGCAGCTTTGGACAGAATCTCTCTGGAAACACCATATATTTT
CASSFGQNLSGNTIYF
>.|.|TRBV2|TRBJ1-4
TGTGCCACCACTAATCGCTCTGGGAAACTGTTTTTT
CATTNRSGKLFF
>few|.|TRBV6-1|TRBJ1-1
TGTGCCAGCATCTTAGCCAGGGGTGAAGCTTTCTTT
CASILARGEAFF
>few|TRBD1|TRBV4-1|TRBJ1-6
TGCGCCAGCAGTCCTGGACAGGGGGGATATAATTCACCCCTCCACTTT
CASSPGQGGYNSPLHF
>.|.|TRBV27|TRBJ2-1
TGTGCCAGCAGTCGTGAGGGAAACTACAATGAGCAGTTCTTC
CASSREGNYNEQFF
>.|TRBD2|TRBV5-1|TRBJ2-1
TGCGCCAGCAGCCTTGGGACTAGCGGGGGGGCAAGGAATGAGCAGTTCTTC
CASSLGTSGGARNEQFF
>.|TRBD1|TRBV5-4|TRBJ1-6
TGTGCCAGCAGCTTGGACAGGGGAATCTATAATTCACCCCTCCACTTT
CASSLDRGIYNSPLHF
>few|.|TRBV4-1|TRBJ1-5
TGCGCCAGCAGCCCACAGGGAGTTAGCAATCAGCCCCAGCATTTT
CASSPQGVSNQPQHF
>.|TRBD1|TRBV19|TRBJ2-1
TGTGCCAGTAAGAGAAGGCAGGGGGCCTTTGAGCAGTTCTTC
CASKRRQGAFEQFF
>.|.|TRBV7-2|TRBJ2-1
TGTGCCAGCAGCTTAGCGAGGGGAACCTACAATGAGCAGTTCTTC
CASSLARGTYNEQFF
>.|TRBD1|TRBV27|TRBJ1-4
TGTGCCAGCAGTTTAGGGACCAGGGGGACTGAAAAACTGTTTTTT
CASSLGTRGTEKLFF
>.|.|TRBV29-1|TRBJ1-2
TGCAGCGTCGGGGGGGGCCCCTATGGCTACACCTTC
CSVGGGPYGYTF
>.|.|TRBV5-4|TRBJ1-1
TGTGCCAGCAGCTTGCAGGGAAACACTGAAGCTTTCTTT
CASSLQGNTEAFF
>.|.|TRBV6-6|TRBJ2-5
TGTGCCAGCAGTTACTACGGGGGAGACCAAGAGACCCAGTACTTC
CASSYYGGDQETQYF